This T cell receptor beta chain was identified in a study of CD4 T cells in relation to SARS-CoV-2 and coronaviruses. On the study more broadly: TCR beta CDR3s were sequenced after approximately nine-day antigen culture of PBMCs. Shared crossreactive spike epitopes were mapped to their HLA restriction.

Clones were sequenced by immunoSEQ multiplex PCR, and TCRdb holds only the in-frame ones, with some missing. The sample yields some 45,000 clones, over 75% seen once. The germline V gene encodes CDR1 KGHSH and CDR2 LQKENI. V was cut by 3 bases and J by 3 bases, with 6 bases left in between. The CDR3 spans 12 residues. This clone has only a few counts. Its antigen is currently unknown. Notes on the study in general: SARS-CoV-2-driven expansion was significantly weaker in crossreactive than monoreactive clones.

The TCR originated in an adult with COVID-19. The sequenced sample consisted of naive CD4+ T cells from PBMCs, cultured in vitro. Subset denoted: naive CD4+ T cells isolated by negative enrichment. This chain links TRBV18 with TRBJ2-7; D unclear. The CDR3 here is CASSPHDYEQYF. The CDR3 DNA follows: TGTGCCAGCTCACCGCATGACTACGAGCAGTACTTC.